Each of the 10 T cell receptor beta chains below was sequenced from the same sample in a study of blood T cells in healthy people across ages. The second PCR ran about 6 to 11 cycles with a sample-barcoded 5' primer and J-beta primers. TCRdb re-called the 5' RACE reads with MiXCR, one entry per CDR3 protein. The table shows 550,000 to 700,000 distinct CDR3 sequences, with 25% to 30% occurring only once. Sequencing was carried out using blood. Receptor source: a woman between 65 and 79 years old in good health.

This clonotype has only one observation. This sequence joins TRBV7-2 and TRBJ1-2; 7 bases line up with TRBD1. The CDR3 is 14 amino acids. Trimming removed 5 bases from V and 4 bases from J; junction bases left unmatched: 7. The germline CDR1 and CDR2 sequences are SGHTA and FQGNSA. CDR3 in amino acids: CASSPRGVGYGYTF. DNA of the CDR3: TGTGCCAGCAGCCCCAGGGGGGTGGGCTATGGCTACACCTTC.

In its sample, this clonotype was seen a few times. The chain uses TRBV29-1 and TRBJ2-1; D not resolved. The J call could be wrong; TRBJ2-7 is a better fit for the DNA end. This CDR3 has 11 residues. Germline V CDR1 and CDR2: SQVTM, ANQGSEA. The CDR3 nucleotides are TGCAGCGTTGTTGAAGCCTACGAGCAGTACTTC. The encoded protein is CSVVEAYEQYF.

This clonotype was counted a few times. This chain uses TRBV21-1 with TRBJ2-5; the table's TRBD1 call for D was not verified on the DNA. With the DNA end fitting TRBJ2-7 better, the J assignment may be wrong. TRBV21-1 is termed a pseudogene. CDR3 length: 15 residues. DNA for the CDR3: TGTGCCAGCAGCAAAAGAGGGACAGGGTACTACGAGCAGTACTTC. Residues: CASSKRGTGYYEQYF.

The CDR3 loop reads CASSFRSMRGANVLTF. CDR3 nucleotide sequence: TGTGCCAGCAGTTTCCGCAGTATGCGTGGGGCCAACGTCCTGACTTTC. The J gene is TRBJ2-6, the V gene TRBV27; D gene uncertain. V shed 3 bases and J shed 3 bases, with 12 bases lying between them. In germline, CDR1 is MNHEY, CDR2 SMNVEV (reference sequence). The CDR3 is made up of 16 amino acids.

The rearrangement links TRBV24-1 to TRBJ2-3; the match to TRBD2 covers 7 bases. The length of the CDR3 is 13 residues. J gave up 6 bases and V 9 bases, and 8 bases lay outside the gene matches. Germline V gene data show CDR1 as KGHDR and CDR2 as SFDVKD. The DNA for the CDR3 is TGTGCCACCGCTAGCGTCGGGGGGGATACGCAGTATTTT. Encoded protein: CATASVGGDTQYF.

The table lists this clonotype with a few counts. The chain uses TRBV12-3 or TRBV12-4 and TRBJ2-6; D not certain. This CDR3 has 14 amino acids. V was cut by 4 bases and J by 2 bases, with 6 bases left in between. CDR3 sequence reads: CASSSIPGANVLTF. The DNA of the CDR3 is TGTGCCAGCAGTTCCATCCCTGGGGCCAACGTCCTGACTTTC.

The chain uses TRBV11-3 and TRBJ1-1; D not resolved. There are 15 residues in the CDR3. The germline CDR1 and CDR2 sequences are SGHNT and YENEEA. V was pared by 1 base and J by 3 bases, with 12 bases between. CDR3 in DNA: TGTGCCAGCAGCTTAGCTGGATTTCGGGACACTGAAGCTTTCTTT. The encoded protein is CASSLAGFRDTEAFF.

The V gene is TRBV7-3, the J gene TRBJ2-1; TRBD1 agrees at 7 bases. The DNA end is more similar to TRBJ2-7, so the J call may be wrong. Germline CDR1 is SGHTA and CDR2 is FQGTGA. The CDR3 is 13 amino acids. For the CDR3, the DNA is TGTGCCGTCCGTTCAGGGGGAGTGGACGAGCAGTACTTC. Translation gives CAVRSGGVDEQYF.

This clonotype has more than one count but fewer than ten. The rearrangement links TRBV14 to TRBJ1-6; D perhaps matches TRBD1 (6 bases). The CDR3 runs to 15 residues. Deletions cut 4 bases from V and 8 bases from J, with 15 bases between. Germline CDR1 is SGHDN and CDR2 is FVKESK. The CDR3 coding sequence is TGTGCCAGCAGCCCCACAGGGTTCAACGATTCACCCCTCCACTTT. This translates into CASSPTGFNDSPLHF.

The sample holds a few counts of this clonotype. This sequence joins TRBV5-5 and TRBJ1-4, with 12 nucleotides matching TRBD1. Unmatched junction bases numbered 3, after V lost 9 bases and J lost 6 bases. The length of the CDR3 is 13 residues. CDR1 SGHKS and CDR2 YYEKEE come from the germline V gene (reference sequence). CDR3 loop: CATGTGGHEKLFF. The DNA for the CDR3 is TGTGCCACAGGGACAGGGGGCCATGAAAAACTGTTTTTT.